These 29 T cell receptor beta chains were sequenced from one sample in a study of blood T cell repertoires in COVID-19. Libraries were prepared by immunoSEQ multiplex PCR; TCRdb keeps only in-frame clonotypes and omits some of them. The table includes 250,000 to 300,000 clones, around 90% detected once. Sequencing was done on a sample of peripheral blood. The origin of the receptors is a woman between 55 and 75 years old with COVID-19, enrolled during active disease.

The DNA for the CDR3 is TGTGCCAGCAGTTCGGGAGCATACAATGAGCAGTTCTTC. Residues: CASSSGAYNEQFF. This chain links TRBV6-5 with TRBJ2-1; TRBD2 might be the D (6 bases). V gave up 4 bases and J gave up 4 bases, with 8 bases separating them. Germline V gene data show CDR1 as MNHEY and CDR2 as SVGAGI. The CDR3 consists of 13 residues.

The CDR3 reads CASSVAHGGDTEAFF. The CDR3 nucleotides read TGTGCCAGCAGCGTAGCTCACGGAGGGGACACTGAAGCTTTCTTT. The rearrangement joins TRBV9 to TRBJ1-1; a possible D gene is TRBD1 (5 bases). The germline gives CDR1 SGDLS, CDR2 YYNGEE. CDR3 length: 15 residues. Trimming pared 0 bases from V and 3 bases from J, leaving 12 bases between. Combining the CDR3 with reference TRBV9 and TRBJ1-1 gives the whole variable domain DSGVTQTPKHLITATGQRVTLRCSPRSGDLSVYWYQQSLDQGLQFLIQYYNGEERAKGNILERFSAQQFPDLHSELNLSSLELGDSALYFCASSVAHGGDTEAFFGQGTRLTVV.

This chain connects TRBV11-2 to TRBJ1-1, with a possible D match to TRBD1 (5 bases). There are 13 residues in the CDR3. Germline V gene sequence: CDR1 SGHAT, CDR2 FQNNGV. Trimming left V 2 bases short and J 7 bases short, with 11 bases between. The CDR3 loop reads CASSLKGENEAFF. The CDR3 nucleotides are TGTGCCAGCAGCTTAAAAGGGGAAAATGAAGCTTTCTTT.

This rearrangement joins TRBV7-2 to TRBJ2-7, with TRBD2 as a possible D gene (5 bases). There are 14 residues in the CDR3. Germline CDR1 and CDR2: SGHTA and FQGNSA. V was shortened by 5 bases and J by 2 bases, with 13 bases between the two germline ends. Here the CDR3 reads CASSPHPGTYEQYF. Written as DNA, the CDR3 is TGTGCCAGCAGCCCGCACCCGGGAACCTACGAGCAGTACTTC.

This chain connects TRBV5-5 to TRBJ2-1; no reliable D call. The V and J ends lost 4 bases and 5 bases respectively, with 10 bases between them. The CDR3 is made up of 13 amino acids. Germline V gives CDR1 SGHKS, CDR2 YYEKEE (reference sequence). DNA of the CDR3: TGTGCCAGCAGCCTTCAAAGCGACAATGAGCAGTTCTTC. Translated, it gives CASSLQSDNEQFF.

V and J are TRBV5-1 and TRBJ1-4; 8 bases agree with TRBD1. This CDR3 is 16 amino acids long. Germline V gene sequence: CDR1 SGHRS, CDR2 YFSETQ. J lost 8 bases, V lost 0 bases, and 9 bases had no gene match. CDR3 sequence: CASSLGPTGEQEKLFF. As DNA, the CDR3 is TGCGCCAGCAGCTTGGGGCCGACAGGGGAGCAAGAAAAACTGTTTTTT.

CDR3 nucleotide sequence: TGCAGCGTTGAGGGACAGGGGAGCTTTGGCTACACCTTC. This codes for CSVEGQGSFGYTF. The V call is TRBV29-1, the J call TRBJ1-2; 10 nucleotides match TRBD1. The germline V gene encodes CDR1 SQVTM and CDR2 ANQGSEA. V was pared by 3 bases and J by 7 bases, with 5 bases of the junction left unmatched. The CDR3 extends over 13 amino acids.

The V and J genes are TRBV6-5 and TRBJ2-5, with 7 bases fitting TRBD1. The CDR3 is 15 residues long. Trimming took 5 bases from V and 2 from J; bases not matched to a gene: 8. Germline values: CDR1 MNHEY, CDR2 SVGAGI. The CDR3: CASSRTGNGQETQYF. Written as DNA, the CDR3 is TGTGCCAGCAGTCGGACAGGCAATGGGCAAGAGACCCAGTACTTC.

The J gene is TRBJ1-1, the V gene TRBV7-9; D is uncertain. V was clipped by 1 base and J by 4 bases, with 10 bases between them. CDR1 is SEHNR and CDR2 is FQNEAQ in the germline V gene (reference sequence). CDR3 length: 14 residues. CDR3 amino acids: CASSLETGSTEAFF. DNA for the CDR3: TGTGCCAGCAGCTTAGAGACGGGGAGCACTGAAGCTTTCTTT.

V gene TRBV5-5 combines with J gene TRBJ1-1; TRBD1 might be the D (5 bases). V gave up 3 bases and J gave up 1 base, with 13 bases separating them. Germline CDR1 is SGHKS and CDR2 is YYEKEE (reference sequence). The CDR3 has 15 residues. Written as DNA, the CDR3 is TGTGCCAGCAGCTGGGCGTACACAGGGAACACTGAAGCTTTCTTT. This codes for CASSWAYTGNTEAFF.

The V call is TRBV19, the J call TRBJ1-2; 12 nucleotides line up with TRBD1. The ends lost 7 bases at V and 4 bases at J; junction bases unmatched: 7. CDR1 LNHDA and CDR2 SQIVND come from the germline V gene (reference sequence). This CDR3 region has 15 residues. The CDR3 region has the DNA TGTGCCAGTACCAAGGGGGACAGGGGGCTCTATGGCTACACCTTC. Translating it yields CASTKGDRGLYGYTF.

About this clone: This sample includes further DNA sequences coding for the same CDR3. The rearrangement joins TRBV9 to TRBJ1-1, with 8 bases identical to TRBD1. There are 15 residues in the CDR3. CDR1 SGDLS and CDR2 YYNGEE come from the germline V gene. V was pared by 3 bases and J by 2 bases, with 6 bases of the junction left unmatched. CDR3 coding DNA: TGTGCCAGCAGCGCCCTCGGGACAGGCAACACTGAAGCTTTCTTT. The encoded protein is CASSALGTGNTEAFF.

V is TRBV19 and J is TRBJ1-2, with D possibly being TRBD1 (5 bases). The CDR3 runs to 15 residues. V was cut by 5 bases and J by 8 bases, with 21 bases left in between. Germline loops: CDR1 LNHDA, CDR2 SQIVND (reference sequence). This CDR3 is CASSLRDLGLRGYTF. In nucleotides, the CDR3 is TGTGCCAGTAGTCTCCGGGACTTGGGTCTAAGGGGCTACACCTTC.

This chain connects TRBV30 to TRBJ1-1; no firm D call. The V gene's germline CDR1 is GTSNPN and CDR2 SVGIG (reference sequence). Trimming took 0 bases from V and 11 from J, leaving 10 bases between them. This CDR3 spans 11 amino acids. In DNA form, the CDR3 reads TGTGCCTGGAGTGTACAGCTTTTCGCTTTCTTT. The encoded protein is CAWSVQLFAFF.

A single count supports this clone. In nucleotides, the CDR3 is TGTGCCAGCAGCCGCAGTGAGGGCCCAGATACGCAGTATTTT. It encodes CASSRSEGPDTQYF. The V call is TRBV3-1 (or the pseudogene TRBV3-2), the J call TRBJ2-3, with a possible D match to TRBD2 (5 bases). This CDR3 is built from 14 residues. CDR1 is LGHDT and CDR2 is YNNKEL in the germline V gene (reference sequence). V lost 4 bases, J lost 4 bases, and 12 bases lay in between.

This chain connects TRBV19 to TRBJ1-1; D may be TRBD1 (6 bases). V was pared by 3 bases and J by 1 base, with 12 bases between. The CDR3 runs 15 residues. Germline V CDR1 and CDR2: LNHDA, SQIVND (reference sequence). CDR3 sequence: CASSIGGTPNTEAFF. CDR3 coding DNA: TGTGCCAGTAGTATCGGGGGGACACCGAACACTGAAGCTTTCTTT.

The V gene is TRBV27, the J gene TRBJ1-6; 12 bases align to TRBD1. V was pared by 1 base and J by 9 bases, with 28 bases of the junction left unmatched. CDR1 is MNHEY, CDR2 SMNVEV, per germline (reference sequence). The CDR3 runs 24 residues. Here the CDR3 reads CASSLYLTSEEYWRDRGRPSPLHF. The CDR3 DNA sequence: TGTGCCAGCAGTTTATACCTTACCAGTGAGGAGTATTGGAGGGACAGGGGGCGTCCTTCACCCCTCCACTTT.

The DNA for the CDR3 is TGTGCCAGCAGTTACTCCCCAGGGATGACAGATACGCAGTATTTT. Its protein product is CASSYSPGMTDTQYF. The gene calls are TRBV6-5 and TRBJ2-3, with a weak D call TRBD1 (5 bases). This CDR3 has 15 amino acids. V was shortened by 0 bases and J by 3 bases, with 10 bases between the two germline ends. Germline V CDR1 and CDR2: MNHEY, SVGAGI.

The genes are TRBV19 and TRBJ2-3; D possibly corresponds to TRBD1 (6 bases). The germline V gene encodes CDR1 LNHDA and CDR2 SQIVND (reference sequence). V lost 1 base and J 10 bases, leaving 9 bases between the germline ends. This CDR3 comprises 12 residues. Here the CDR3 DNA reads TGTGCCAGTAGTATAGGGGGGCCGGCGCAGTATTTT. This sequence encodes CASSIGGPAQYF.

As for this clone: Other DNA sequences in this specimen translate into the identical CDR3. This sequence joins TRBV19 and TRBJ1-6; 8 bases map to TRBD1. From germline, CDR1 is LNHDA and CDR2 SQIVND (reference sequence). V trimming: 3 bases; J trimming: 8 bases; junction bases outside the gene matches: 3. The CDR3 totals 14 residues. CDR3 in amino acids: CASSIRGPDSPLHF. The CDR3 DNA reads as TGTGCCAGTAGTATCAGGGGGCCGGATTCACCCCTCCACTTT.

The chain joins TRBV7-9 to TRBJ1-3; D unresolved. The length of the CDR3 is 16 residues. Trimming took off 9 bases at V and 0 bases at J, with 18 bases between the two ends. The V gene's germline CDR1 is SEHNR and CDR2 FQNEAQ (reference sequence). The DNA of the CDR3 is TGTGCCAGTCTTCCCGCAGGTTCACTCTCTGGAAACACCATATATTTT. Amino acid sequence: CASLPAGSLSGNTIYF.

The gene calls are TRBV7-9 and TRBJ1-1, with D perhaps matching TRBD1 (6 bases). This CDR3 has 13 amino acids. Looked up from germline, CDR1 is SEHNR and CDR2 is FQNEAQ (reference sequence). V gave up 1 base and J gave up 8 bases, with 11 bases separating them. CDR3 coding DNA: TGTGCCAGCAGCTTAGGGGGACATCCCGAAGCTTTCTTT. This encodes CASSLGGHPEAFF.

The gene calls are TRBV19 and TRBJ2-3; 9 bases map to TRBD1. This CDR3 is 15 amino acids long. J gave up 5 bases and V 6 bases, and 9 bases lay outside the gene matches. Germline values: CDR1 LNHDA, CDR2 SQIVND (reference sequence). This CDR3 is CASRRDRDSVDTQYF. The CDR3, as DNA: TGTGCCAGTAGACGGGACAGGGATTCGGTAGATACGCAGTATTTT.

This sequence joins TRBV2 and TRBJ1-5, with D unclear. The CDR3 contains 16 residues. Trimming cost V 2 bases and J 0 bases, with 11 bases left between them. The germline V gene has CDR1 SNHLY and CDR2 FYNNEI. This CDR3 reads CASSESSAHSNQPQHF. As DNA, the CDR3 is TGTGCCAGCAGTGAATCGTCCGCACATAGCAATCAGCCCCAGCATTTT.

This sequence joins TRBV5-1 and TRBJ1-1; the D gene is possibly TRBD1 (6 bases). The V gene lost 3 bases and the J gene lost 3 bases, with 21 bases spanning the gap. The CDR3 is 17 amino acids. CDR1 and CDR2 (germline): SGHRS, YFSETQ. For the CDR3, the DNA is TGCGCCAGCAGCTCGACAGGTGGCTTTCGTACGGACACTGAAGCTTTCTTT. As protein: CASSSTGGFRTDTEAFF.

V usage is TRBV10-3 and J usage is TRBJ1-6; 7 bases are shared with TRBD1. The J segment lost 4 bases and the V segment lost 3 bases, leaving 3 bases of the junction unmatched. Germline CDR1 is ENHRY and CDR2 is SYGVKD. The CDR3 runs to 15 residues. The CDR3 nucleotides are TGTGCCATCAGTGAATGGGACAGATATAATTCACCCCTCCACTTT. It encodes CAISEWDRYNSPLHF.

The CDR3 region has the DNA TGTGCCAGCAGTCATACAGGGGACACCGGGGAGCTGTTTTTT. The encoded protein is CASSHTGDTGELFF. J is TRBJ2-2 and V is TRBV6-2 or TRBV6-3, with 7 bases matching TRBD1. Germline V gene sequence: CDR1 MNHEY, CDR2 SVGEGT. CDR3 size: 14 residues. The V and J ends lost 5 bases and 3 bases, in that order; junction bases with no gene match: 3.

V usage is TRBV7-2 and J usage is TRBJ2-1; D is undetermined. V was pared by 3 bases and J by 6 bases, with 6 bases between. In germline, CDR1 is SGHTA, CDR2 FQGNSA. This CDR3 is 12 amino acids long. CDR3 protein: CASSFPSNEQFF. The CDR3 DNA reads TGTGCCAGCAGCTTTCCTTCCAATGAGCAGTTCTTC.

CDR3 sequence reads: CASSYAGTGVQPQHF. CDR3 DNA: TGTGCCAGCAGTTACGCCGGGACAGGGGTTCAGCCCCAGCATTTT. V is TRBV6-2 or TRBV6-3 and J is TRBJ1-5, with 10 positions matching TRBD1. CDR3 length: 15 amino acids. Per germline, CDR1 MNHEY and CDR2 SVGEGT. V trimming: 2 bases; J trimming: 6 bases; junction bases outside the gene matches: 4.